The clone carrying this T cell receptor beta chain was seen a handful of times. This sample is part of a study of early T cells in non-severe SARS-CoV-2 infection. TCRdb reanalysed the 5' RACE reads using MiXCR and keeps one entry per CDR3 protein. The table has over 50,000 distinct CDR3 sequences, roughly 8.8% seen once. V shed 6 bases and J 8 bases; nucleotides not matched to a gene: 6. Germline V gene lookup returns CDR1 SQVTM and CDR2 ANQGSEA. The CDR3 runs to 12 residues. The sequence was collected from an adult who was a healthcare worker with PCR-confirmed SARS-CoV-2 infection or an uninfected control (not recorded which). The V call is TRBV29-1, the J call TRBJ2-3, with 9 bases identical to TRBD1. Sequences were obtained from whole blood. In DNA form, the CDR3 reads TGCAGCGTGGACAGGGGAAGTGGTACGCAGTATTTT. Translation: CSVDRGSGTQYF.